The TCR beta chain under discussion was sequenced for a study of CD8 T cells in Susac syndrome. Study in general: Patients with Susac syndrome had blood drawn and were at that point therapy-naive, on corticosteroids, or on intravenous immunoglobulin alone. General study points: Susac syndrome CD8+ repertoires were clonally expanded, most strongly in CD8+ TEMRA cells.

As to this clonotype: The antigen remains unidentified.

The V gene lost 10 bases and the J gene lost 9 bases, with 19 bases spanning the gap. In germline, CDR1 is SGHAT, CDR2 FQNNGV. The CDR3 totals 12 residues. Random hexamers were used to reverse transcribe the RNA input (roughly 0.5 to 1 ug). TCR beta CDR3 was amplified by immunoSEQ covering 54 Vbeta and 13 Jbeta. One entry per CDR3 protein, called by TCRdb with MiXCR from the immunoSEQ multiplex PCR reads. The sample shows roughly 130,000 distinct CDR3 sequences, 85% to 95% of them seen only once. Sequenced material: CD8+ T cells from PBMCs. The clonotype was recovered from a human donor with Susac syndrome. The chain combines TRBV11-2 with TRBJ2-7; D uncertain. For the CDR3, the DNA is TGTGCCACCATGGGGTCAAGGGTTGGGCAGTACTTC. It translates to CATMGSRVGQYF.